The rows below give T cell receptor beta chains drawn from one sample of a study of vaccination effects on CD4 cells after COVID-19. Generated by immunoSEQ multiplex PCR, the TCRdb table keeps only in-frame clones and is missing some. The sample records 35,000 to 55,000 clones, roughly 75% being singletons. These receptors' targets are unknown. The sample consisted of CD4+ T cells from PBMCs cultured with a peptide pool, taken before COVID-19 vaccination. The receptors stem from a human donor who had a prior SARS-CoV-2 infection. The CDR3 runs from the conserved cysteine through the conserved F or W. Each record gives: J gene, D gene, V gene, CDR3 protein, CDR3 DNA. D genes are given only for firm matches.

>TRBJ2-5|NA|TRBV4-2
CASSQSGRNGGQETQYF
TGTGCCAGCAGCCAATCGGGTAGGAACGGGGGCCAAGAGACCCAGTACTTC
>TRBJ2-5|TRBD2|TRBV3-1/TRBV3-2
CASSPWTSGQETQYF
TGTGCCAGCAGCCCCTGGACTAGCGGCCAAGAGACCCAGTACTTC
>TRBJ2-3|TRBD2|TRBV7-2
CASSSPSGSCYF
TGTGCCAGCAGCAGCCCTAGCGGGTCGTGCTATTTT
>TRBJ1-2|NA|TRBV6-5
CASRTTGWGGYTF
TGTGCCAGCAGAACCACAGGGTGGGGTGGCTACACCTTC
>TRBJ2-1|NA|TRBV7-2
CASSPDTGHNEQFF
TGTGCCAGCAGCCCAGACACAGGTCACAATGAGCAGTTCTTC
>TRBJ1-2|TRBD1|TRBV9
CASSGPGTANGYTF
TGTGCCAGCAGCGGCCCCGGGACAGCGAATGGCTACACCTTC
>TRBJ1-2|TRBD1|TRBV4-1
CASSHPGQGDGYTF
TGCGCCAGCAGCCACCCAGGACAGGGAGATGGCTACACCTTC
>TRBJ2-5|NA|TRBV28
CASSFRDLQETQYF
TGTGCCAGCAGTTTCCGAGACCTCCAAGAGACCCAGTACTTC
>TRBJ2-7|NA|TRBV5-4
CASSSRVGAYEQYF
TGTGCCAGCAGCTCCAGGGTGGGGGCCTACGAGCAGTACTTC
>TRBJ1-1|NA|TRBV5-1
CASSLYGQNTEAFF
TGCGCCAGCAGCTTGTATGGGCAGAACACTGAAGCTTTCTTT
>TRBJ1-5|TRBD1|TRBV2
CASIRDRGYQPQHF
TGTGCCAGCATACGGGACAGGGGATATCAGCCCCAGCATTTT
>TRBJ2-7|NA|TRBV30
CAWSVTGREVYEQYF
TGTGCCTGGAGTGTGACAGGGCGGGAGGTCTACGAGCAGTACTTC
>TRBJ2-3|NA|TRBV2
CASSEYADTQYF
TGTGCCAGCAGTGAGTACGCAGATACGCAGTATTTT
>TRBJ2-7|NA|TRBV6-1
CASSDHPYEQYF
TGTGCCAGCAGTGATCATCCCTACGAGCAGTACTTC
>TRBJ2-7|NA|TRBV7-8
CASSVDGTREQYF
TGTGCCAGCAGCGTAGACGGGACACGAGAGCAGTACTTC